Listed below are T cell receptor beta chains from one sample, sequenced in a study of blood T cell repertoires in COVID-19. Sequencing used immunoSEQ multiplex PCR; TCRdb keeps in-frame clones, though not all of them. The repertoire holds about 200,000 clones, about 88% seen once, with roughly a sixth in the top ten. Sample: peripheral blood. The receptor set was obtained from a man aged 45-65 years with COVID-19, enrolled during active disease. Each CDR3 is given with its conserved first and last residue. The order of the fields is clone size, D gene, J gene, V gene, CDR3 DNA, CDR3 protein. The D gene is left open where the match is weak. Size is omitted from some rows. Given values are once, few, many or a class for expanded clones.

>NA|TRBD1|TRBJ1-5|TRBV2
TGTGCCAGCTCACAGGGGGGGGATCAGCCCCAGCATTTT
CASSQGGDQPQHF
>NA|NA|TRBJ1-5|TRBV19
TGTGCCAGTAGGGGTCAACAGGGATATAGCAATCAGCCCCAGCATTTT
CASRGQQGYSNQPQHF
>NA|NA|TRBJ2-7|TRBV15
TGTGCCACCAGCAGAGGGGAGGGGGGCTACGAGCAGTACTTC
CATSRGEGGYEQYF
>NA|TRBD2|TRBJ2-2|TRBV27
TGTGCCAGCAGTAGGACTAGCGGGGGGGCTCTCACCGGGGAGCTGTTTTTT
CASSRTSGGALTGELFF
>NA|NA|TRBJ2-7|TRBV15
TGTGCCACCAGCAGAGACCCGCGGGGGACATCCTACGAGCAGTACTTC
CATSRDPRGTSYEQYF
>few|NA|TRBJ2-7|TRBV19
TGTGCCCGCGCCGCTTGTGTCCTCAACGAGCAGTACTTC
CARAACVLNEQYF
>NA|NA|TRBJ1-1|TRBV19
TGTGCCAGTAGTATTGGGGCCCCCGGCACTGAAGCTTTCTTT
CASSIGAPGTEAFF
>NA|NA|TRBJ2-4|TRBV29-1
TGCAGCGTTGAAGATCCGAGCGACATTCAGTACTTC
CSVEDPSDIQYF
>once|TRBD1|TRBJ2-5|TRBV3-1/TRBV3-2
TGTGCCAGCAGCGCGCGACAGGGGGCGGAGACCCAGTACTTC
CASSARQGAETQYF
>NA|TRBD2|TRBJ2-1|TRBV2
TGTGCCAGCAGTGACCTAGCGGGAGGGGGTGAGCAGTTCTTC
CASSDLAGGGEQFF
>few|NA|TRBJ1-4|TRBV15
TGTGCCACCAGCAGAGAGGGGGGGAAAAAGGAAAAACTGTTTTTT
CATSREGGKKEKLFF
>NA|TRBD2|TRBJ2-3|TRBV28
TGTGCCAGCAGTTTACTAGCGGGGGGAAGCACAGATACGCAGTATTTT
CASSLLAGGSTDTQYF
>once|NA|TRBJ2-2|TRBV23-1
TGCGCCAGCAGTCAATCAGCAGGGATTCACACCGGGGAGCTGTTTTTT
CASSQSAGIHTGELFF
>NA|NA|TRBJ2-3|TRBV7-3
TGTGCCAGCAGCTTACGGTTAGGGGCGGAAGATACGCAGTATTTT
CASSLRLGAEDTQYF
>NA|NA|TRBJ2-2|TRBV6-2/TRBV6-3
TGTGCCAGCAGCCCCTTGGTGAGGGAGCCATACACCGGGGAGCTGTTTTTT
CASSPLVREPYTGELFF
>NA|NA|TRBJ2-5|TRBV3-1/TRBV3-2
TGTGCCAGCAGCCAAGGGGACTTCCAAGAGACCCAGTACTTC
CASSQGDFQETQYF
>NA|NA|TRBJ1-4|TRBV7-9
TGTGCCAGCAGCCCACCCGGGAATGAAAAACTGTTTTTT
CASSPPGNEKLFF
>NA|NA|TRBJ1-3|TRBV3-1/TRBV3-2
TGTGCCAGCAGCCCACAGGACCACTCTGGAAACACCATATATTTT
CASSPQDHSGNTIYF
>NA|TRBD1|TRBJ1-1|TRBV25-1
TGTGCCAGCAGTGAGCCATCAGGGGGCCTGGGGAAAGCTTTCTTT
CASSEPSGGLGKAFF
>NA|TRBD1|TRBJ2-7|TRBV4-1
TGCGCCAGCAGCCAAGCCCGGACAGGAGCCTACGAGCAGTACTTC
CASSQARTGAYEQYF
>NA|TRBD2|TRBJ2-3|TRBV24-1
TGTGCCACCAGTGATTTGTTGGCTAGCGGGGATACGCAGTATTTT
CATSDLLASGDTQYF
>NA|NA|TRBJ2-3|TRBV11-2
TGTGCCAGCAGTCGTGGACAAATAAGCACAGATACGCAGTATTTT
CASSRGQISTDTQYF
>NA|NA|TRBJ1-1|TRBV7-2
TGTGCCAGCAGCTCTTGGGCCGCAGCTGAAGCTTTCTTT
CASSSWAAAEAFF
>NA|NA|TRBJ2-3|TRBV5-1
TGCGCCAGCAGCTTGGACGGGGTAGATACGCAGTATTTT
CASSLDGVDTQYF
>NA|TRBD1|TRBJ1-5|TRBV7-9
TGTGCCAGCAGCTTAGTGTTCAACAGGGGGCCAGGTCAGCCCCAGCATTTT
CASSLVFNRGPGQPQHF
>few|TRBD2|TRBJ2-1|TRBV7-9
TGTGCCAGCAGCTTCACTAGCGGGAGGGCTGTTGAGCAGTTCTTC
CASSFTSGRAVEQFF
>once|TRBD1|TRBJ2-5|TRBV2
TGTGCCAGCAGTCCAGGGACAGAAGAGACCCAGTACTTC
CASSPGTEETQYF